A single sample is the source of the 18 T cell receptor beta chains below, sequenced in a study of blood T cell repertoires in COVID-19. Data came from immunoSEQ multiplex PCR; TCRdb stores just in-frame clones and leaves some out. The data contain a few hundred thousand clones, about 79% of them singletons. Sequenced: peripheral blood. These receptors were collected from a man older than 75 with acute or convalescent COVID-19.

The chain carries TRBV28 and TRBJ1-1; the match to TRBD1 covers 9 bases. This CDR3 is built from 14 residues. The trim removed 4 bases at V and 4 bases at J, leaving 4 bases unmatched. The germline V gene has CDR1 MDHEN and CDR2 SYDVKM. CDR3 loop: CASSSGQGFTEAFF. CDR3 bases: TGTGCCAGCAGTTCAGGACAGGGGTTCACTGAAGCTTTCTTT.

This clone was counted only a few times. For the CDR3, the DNA is TGTGCCAGCAGATACGGACAGAATGAAGCTTTCTTT. It specifies CASRYGQNEAFF. The gene calls are TRBV12-3 or TRBV12-4 and TRBJ1-1; possible D gene TRBD1, 6 bases. V was cut by 6 bases and J by 7 bases, with 12 bases left in between. The CDR3 spans 12 residues.

The CDR3 region is CASRSQGYSPLHF. The CDR3, as DNA: TGTGCCAGTAGGTCGCAGGGATATTCACCCCTCCACTTT. V and J are TRBV19 and TRBJ1-6; D is possibly TRBD1 (5 bases). V was trimmed by 6 bases and J by 8 bases, leaving 11 bases between them. The CDR3 sequence is 13 residues long. Germline CDR1 and CDR2: LNHDA and SQIVND (reference sequence).

The chain couples TRBV5-1 to TRBJ1-4; a possible D gene is TRBD1 (6 bases). Germline V gene data show CDR1 as SGHRS and CDR2 as YFSETQ. Trimming pared 4 bases from V and 3 bases from J, leaving 10 bases between. This CDR3 is built from 14 residues. CDR3 bases: TGCGCCAGCAGCGCGGGGGCCCCTAATGAAAAACTGTTTTTT. It encodes CASSAGAPNEKLFF.

The V and J genes are TRBV19 and TRBJ1-1; 9 bases are a match to TRBD1. The CDR3 spans 17 residues. The V segment lost 3 bases and the J segment 4 bases; nucleotides outside the gene matches: 12. Germline CDR1 and CDR2: LNHDA and SQIVND (reference sequence). Here the CDR3 DNA reads TGTGCCAGTAGTATCTCGGGACAGGGCCTTGTTGGCACTGAAGCTTTCTTT. It is translated as CASSISGQGLVGTEAFF. The variable domain in full, completed from reference TRBV19 and TRBJ1-1, reads DGGITQSPKYLFRKEGQNVTLSCEQNLNHDAMYWYRQDPGQGLRLIYYSQIVNDFQKGDIAEGYSVSREKKESFPLTVTSAQKNPTAFYLCASSISGQGLVGTEAFFGQGTRLTVV.

V usage is TRBV2 and J usage is TRBJ1-5; D not certain. This CDR3 contains 13 residues. V shed 7 bases and J shed 4 bases, with 11 bases lying between them. The V gene's germline CDR1 is SNHLY and CDR2 FYNNEI. CDR3 loop: CASIKEINQPQHF. CDR3 bases: TGTGCCAGCATAAAGGAGATAAATCAGCCCCAGCATTTT.

This sequence joins TRBV19 and TRBJ2-2, with 11 bases identical to TRBD2. This CDR3 region has 17 residues. Germline CDR1 reads LNHDA; CDR2 reads SQIVND (reference sequence). The ends lost 6 bases at V and 4 bases at J; junction bases unmatched: 10. Here the CDR3 DNA reads TGTGCCAGTAGGTCGCCTAGCGGGAGGCCCATCACCGGGGAGCTGTTTTTT. This encodes CASRSPSGRPITGELFF.

The chain is built from TRBV9 and TRBJ2-3, with 7 bases matching TRBD1. Germline CDR1 is SGDLS and CDR2 is YYNGEE. This CDR3 contains 16 residues. Losses at the gene ends were 3 bases for V and 7 bases for J; bases not matched to a gene: 14. DNA for the CDR3: TGTGCCAGCAGCGCTACGGGACAGATGGGATCAAATACGCAGTATTTT. Translated: CASSATGQMGSNTQYF.

The V and J genes are TRBV24-1 and TRBJ1-1; 7 nucleotides line up with TRBD1. The CDR3 spans 16 residues. Germline V gives CDR1 KGHDR, CDR2 SFDVKD. V was pared by 5 bases and J by 0 bases, with 8 bases of the junction left unmatched. This chain's CDR3 is CATSGSPTGLNTEAFF. The CDR3 nucleotides read TGTGCCACCAGTGGCTCCCCGACAGGGTTGAACACTGAAGCTTTCTTT.

The CDR3: CASSSRLAGELFF. The CDR3 DNA is TGTGCCAGCAGCTCCCGACTTGCCGGGGAGCTGTTTTTT. The V gene is TRBV7-3, the J gene TRBJ2-2; D uncertain. Trimming cost V 4 bases and J 6 bases, with 9 bases left between them. CDR1 and CDR2 (germline): SGHTA, FQGTGA. This CDR3 region has 13 residues.

The chain has TRBV4-1 and TRBJ1-1; D call uncertain. The CDR3 has 13 residues. Trimming took off 0 bases at V and 8 bases at J, with 10 bases between the two ends. Germline CDR1 reads MGHRA; CDR2 reads YSYEKL. CDR3 DNA sequence: TGCGCCAGCAGCCAAGATTTGGAGGGCGAAGCTTTCTTT. It encodes CASSQDLEGEAFF.

The rearrangement joins TRBV9 to TRBJ1-3; 9 positions agree with TRBD1. Trimming removed 1 base from V and 0 bases from J; junction bases left unmatched: 8. The germline V gene has CDR1 SGDLS and CDR2 YYNGEE. The length of the CDR3 is 18 residues. DNA for the CDR3: TGTGCCAGCAGCGTAACTGCGGACAGGGGTTTCTCTGGAAACACCATATATTTT. Residues: CASSVTADRGFSGNTIYF.

V and J are TRBV5-6 and TRBJ2-7; unclear D gene. Trimming took off 0 bases at V and 1 base at J, with 8 bases between the two ends. Germline CDR1 is SGHDT and CDR2 is YYEEEE. This CDR3 contains 14 residues. CDR3 residues: CASSLDPSSYEQYF. CDR3 DNA: TGTGCCAGCAGCTTGGATCCGAGTTCCTACGAGCAGTACTTC.

The rearrangement joins TRBV19 to TRBJ1-5; TRBD1 matches at 9 bases. The CDR3 spans 15 residues. Germline V gene lookup returns CDR1 LNHDA and CDR2 SQIVND (reference sequence). J was trimmed by 6 bases and V by 5 bases; bases with no gene match: 8. CDR3 amino acids: CASSAGTGQGQPQHF. CDR3 bases: TGTGCCAGTAGTGCCGGGACAGGGCAGGGTCAGCCCCAGCATTTT.

The chain employs TRBV20-1 and TRBJ2-7, with TRBD1 as a possible D gene (6 bases). CDR1 DFQATT and CDR2 SNEGSKA come from the germline V gene (reference sequence). CDR3 length: 13 amino acids. V lost 3 bases, J lost 3 bases, and 12 bases lay in between. CDR3 in DNA: TGCAGTGCTAGTGGACAGCCCTTCTACGAGCAGTACTTC. This encodes CSASGQPFYEQYF.

The chain links TRBV9 to TRBJ2-3; D might be TRBD1 (6 bases). The germline CDR1 and CDR2 sequences are SGDLS and YYNGEE. The CDR3 is made up of 13 amino acids. Deletions cut 5 bases from V and 2 bases from J, with 9 bases between. CDR3 in amino acids: CASSTGITDTQYF. The CDR3 nucleotides read TGTGCCAGCAGTACAGGGATCACAGATACGCAGTATTTT.

The chain carries TRBV3-1 (or the pseudogene TRBV3-2) and TRBJ2-1; TRBD1 matches at 11 bases. This CDR3 is 15 amino acids long. Trimming cost V 6 bases and J 6 bases; bases outside gene matches: 7. Germline V gene lookup returns CDR1 LGHDT and CDR2 YNNKEL (reference sequence). CDR3 sequence: CASSPRTGGGNEQFF. Written as DNA, the CDR3 is TGTGCCAGCAGTCCCCGGACAGGGGGCGGCAATGAGCAGTTCTTC.

This sequence joins TRBV2 and TRBJ1-2; 7 bases are shared with TRBD1. The CDR3 covers 15 residues. V shed 2 bases and J 5 bases; nucleotides not matched to a gene: 8. Looked up from germline, CDR1 is SNHLY and CDR2 is FYNNEI. For the CDR3, the DNA is TGTGCCAGCAGTGAACGGGCAGGGGGATTGTATGGCTACACCTTC. Protein sequence: CASSERAGGLYGYTF.